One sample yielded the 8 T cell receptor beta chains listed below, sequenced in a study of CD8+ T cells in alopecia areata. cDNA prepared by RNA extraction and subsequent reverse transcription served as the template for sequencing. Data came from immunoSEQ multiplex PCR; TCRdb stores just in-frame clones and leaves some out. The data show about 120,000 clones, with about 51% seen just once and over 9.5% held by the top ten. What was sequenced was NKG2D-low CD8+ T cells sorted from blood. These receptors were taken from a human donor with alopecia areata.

This chain's CDR3 is CASSLSGGPPNEQFF. The CDR3 nucleotides read TGTGCCAGCAGCTTATCTGGGGGCCCCCCCAATGAGCAGTTCTTC. The chain joins TRBV7-9 to TRBJ2-1; perhaps TRBD1 as D (6 bases). The length of the CDR3 is 15 residues. The V and J ends lost 2 bases and 6 bases respectively, with 14 bases between them. Germline lookup yields CDR1 SEHNR and CDR2 FQNEAQ (reference sequence).

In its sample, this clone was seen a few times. CDR3 nucleotide sequence: TGTGCCTCCCGCGAGTCCCGGACAGGGTCTTTCATTCAGTACTTC. Its translation is CASRESRTGSFIQYF. The chain combines TRBV2 with TRBJ2-4; 8 bases agree with TRBD1. Germline lookup yields CDR1 SNHLY and CDR2 FYNNEI. V lost 11 bases, J lost 9 bases, and 18 bases stayed unmatched. This CDR3 region has 15 residues. Drawing the rest from reference TRBV2 and TRBJ2-4, the complete variable domain is EPEVTQTPSHQVTQMGQEVILRCVPISNHLYFYWYRQILGQKVEFLVSFYNNEISEKSEIFDDQFSVERPDGSNFTLKIRSTKLEDSAMYFCASRESRTGSFIQYFGAGTRLSVL.

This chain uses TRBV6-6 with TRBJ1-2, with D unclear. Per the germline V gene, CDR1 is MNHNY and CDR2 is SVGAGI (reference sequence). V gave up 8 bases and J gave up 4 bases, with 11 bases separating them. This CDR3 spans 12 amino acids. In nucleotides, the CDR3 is TGTGCCAGCCTCCATACCAGCTATGGCTACACCTTC. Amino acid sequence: CASLHTSYGYTF.

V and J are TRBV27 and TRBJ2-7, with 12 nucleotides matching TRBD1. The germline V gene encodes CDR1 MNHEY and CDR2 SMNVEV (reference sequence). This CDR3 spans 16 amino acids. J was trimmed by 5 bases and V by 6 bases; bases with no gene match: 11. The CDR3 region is CASSIGTGGGGDEQYF. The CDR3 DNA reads TGTGCCAGCAGCATCGGGACAGGGGGCGGGGGAGACGAGCAGTACTTC.

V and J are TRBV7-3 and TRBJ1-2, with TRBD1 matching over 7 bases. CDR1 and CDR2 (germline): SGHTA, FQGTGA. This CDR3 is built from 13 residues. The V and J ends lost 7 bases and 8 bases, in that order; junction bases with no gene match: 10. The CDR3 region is CASTQTGREGYTF. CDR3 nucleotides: TGTGCCAGCACCCAGACAGGGAGAGAAGGCTACACCTTC.

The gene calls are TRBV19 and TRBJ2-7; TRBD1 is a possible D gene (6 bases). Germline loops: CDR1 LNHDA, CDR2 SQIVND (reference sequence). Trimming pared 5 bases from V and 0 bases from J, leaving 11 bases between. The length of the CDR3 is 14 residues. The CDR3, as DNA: TGTGCCAGTAGTCTGACGACAGGCTCCTACGAGCAGTACTTC. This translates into CASSLTTGSYEQYF.

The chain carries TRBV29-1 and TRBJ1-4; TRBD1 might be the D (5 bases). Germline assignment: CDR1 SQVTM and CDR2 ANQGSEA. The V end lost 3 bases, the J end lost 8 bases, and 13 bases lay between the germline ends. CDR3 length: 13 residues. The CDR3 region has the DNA TGCAGCGTTGAGTCGGGACTAAGGGAAAAACTGTTTTTT. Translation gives CSVESGLREKLFF.

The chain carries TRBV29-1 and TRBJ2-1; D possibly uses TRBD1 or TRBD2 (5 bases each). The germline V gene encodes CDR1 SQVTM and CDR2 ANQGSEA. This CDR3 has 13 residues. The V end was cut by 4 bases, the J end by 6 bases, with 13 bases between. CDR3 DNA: TGCAGCGTTGGGCCCCAGGGAGCCAATGAGCAGTTCTTC. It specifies CSVGPQGANEQFF.